This TCR beta chain came from a study of CD8 T cells in Susac syndrome. Random-hexamer reverse transcription was applied to about 0.45 to 1 ug RNA. TCRdb itself ran the immunoSEQ multiplex PCR reads through MiXCR, one entry per CDR3 protein. The top ten clones hold 0.08% of a sample with about 160,000 distinct CDR3 sequences, about 90% of them seen once. Overall study findings and caveats: It was acknowledged in the study that the number of individuals who were included in its TCR sequencing and HLA analysis was relatively small.

This CDR3 has 15 residues. The germline CDR1 and CDR2 sequences are MNHEY and SVGAGI. Trimming left V 2 bases short and J 5 bases short, with 15 bases between. Points on this clonotype: Antigen: not known.

V and J are TRBV6-5 and TRBJ1-2, with unresolved D. Sequenced: CD4+ T cells from PBMCs. This clonotype originated in a human donor in good health. CDR3 coding DNA: TGTGCCAGCAGTTACGATCGGGAACACTCATATGGCTACACCTTC. It codes for CASSYDREHSYGYTF.